The 3 T cell receptor beta chains given below trace back to one sample, sequenced in a study of cytomegalovirus exposure and HLA in healthy donors. 60 Vbeta and 13 Jbeta primers were used in PCR. Generated by immunoSEQ multiplex PCR, the TCRdb table keeps only in-frame clones and is missing some. The data contain under 200,000 clones, 75% to 80% of them singletons. Sequencing was carried out using PBMCs. The origin of the receptors is a man aged 50 to 59 in good health and CMV-seropositive.

V usage is TRBV27 and J usage is TRBJ2-5, with 9 bases aligning to TRBD1. The CDR3 is 17 residues long. Germline assignment: CDR1 MNHEY and CDR2 SMNVEV (reference sequence). With 6 bases clipped from V and 5 bases from J, the junction kept 16 bases outside the gene matches. The CDR3 reads CASRAGTGKLGWETQYF. CDR3 bases: TGTGCCAGCAGAGCCGGGACAGGGAAGCTCGGGTGGGAGACCCAGTACTTC.

Notes on this clone: The sample carries other DNA sequences with the same CDR3. The chain combines TRBV6-5 with TRBJ2-5, with D perhaps matching TRBD1 (6 bases). V was trimmed by 2 bases and J by 3 bases, leaving 10 bases between them. This CDR3 comprises 14 residues. Germline V gene sequence: CDR1 MNHEY, CDR2 SVGAGI. Written as DNA, the CDR3 is TGTGCCAGCAGTTACCGGCAGGGGAAAGAGACCCAGTACTTC. Protein product: CASSYRQGKETQYF.

The chain couples TRBV6-5 to TRBJ1-6; 8 bases fit TRBD1. V was pared by 2 bases and J by 14 bases, with 8 bases of the junction left unmatched. Per the germline V gene, CDR1 is MNHEY and CDR2 is SVGAGI. There are 14 residues in the CDR3. This chain's CDR3 is CASSYTGTGASLHF. In DNA, the CDR3 is TGTGCCAGCAGTTACACGGGGACAGGCGCTTCCCTCCACTTT.